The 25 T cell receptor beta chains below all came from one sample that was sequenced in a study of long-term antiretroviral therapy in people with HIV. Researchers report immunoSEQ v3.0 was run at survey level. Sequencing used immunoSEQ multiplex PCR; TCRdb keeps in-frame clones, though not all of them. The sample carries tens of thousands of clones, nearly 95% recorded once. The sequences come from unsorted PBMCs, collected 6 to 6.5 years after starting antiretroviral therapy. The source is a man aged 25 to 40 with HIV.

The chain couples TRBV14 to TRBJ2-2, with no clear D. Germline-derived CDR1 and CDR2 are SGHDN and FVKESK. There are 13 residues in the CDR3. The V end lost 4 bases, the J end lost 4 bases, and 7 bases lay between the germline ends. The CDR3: CASSLGLTGELFF. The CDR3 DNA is TGTGCCAGCAGCCTGGGCCTCACCGGGGAGCTGTTTTTT.

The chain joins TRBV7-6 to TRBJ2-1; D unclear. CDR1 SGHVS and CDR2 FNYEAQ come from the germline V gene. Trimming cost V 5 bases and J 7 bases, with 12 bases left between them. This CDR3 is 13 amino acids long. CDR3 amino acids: CASSPDFGNEQFF. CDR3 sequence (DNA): TGTGCCAGCAGCCCAGACTTTGGTAATGAGCAGTTCTTC.

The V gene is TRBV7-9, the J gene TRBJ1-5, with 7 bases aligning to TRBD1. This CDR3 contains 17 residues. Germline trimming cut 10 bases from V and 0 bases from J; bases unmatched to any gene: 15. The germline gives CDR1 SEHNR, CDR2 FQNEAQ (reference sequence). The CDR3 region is CATDPGTEDYSNQPQHF. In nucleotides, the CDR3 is TGTGCCACCGACCCGGGGACAGAAGATTATAGCAATCAGCCCCAGCATTTT. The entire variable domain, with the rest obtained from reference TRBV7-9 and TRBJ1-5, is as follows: DTGVSQNPRHKITKRGQNVTFRCDPISEHNRLYWYRQTLGQGPEFLTYFQNEAQLEKSRLLSDRFSAERPKGSFSTLEIQRTEQGDSAMYLCATDPGTEDYSNQPQHFGDGTRLSIL.

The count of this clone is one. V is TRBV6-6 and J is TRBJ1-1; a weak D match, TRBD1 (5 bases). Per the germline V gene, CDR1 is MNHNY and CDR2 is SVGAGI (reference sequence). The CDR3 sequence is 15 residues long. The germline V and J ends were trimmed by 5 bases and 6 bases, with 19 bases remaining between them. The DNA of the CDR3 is TGTGCCAGCAGTAATTTAATCGCCGGGACTCCTGAAGCTTTCTTT. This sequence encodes CASSNLIAGTPEAFF.

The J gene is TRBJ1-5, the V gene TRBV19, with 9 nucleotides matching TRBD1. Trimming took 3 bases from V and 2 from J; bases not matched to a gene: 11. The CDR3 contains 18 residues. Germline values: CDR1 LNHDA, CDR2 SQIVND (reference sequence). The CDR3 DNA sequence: TGTGCCAGTAGTATTAACAGGGGGCGAGGGGTTGGCAATCAGCCCCAGCATTTT. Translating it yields CASSINRGRGVGNQPQHF.

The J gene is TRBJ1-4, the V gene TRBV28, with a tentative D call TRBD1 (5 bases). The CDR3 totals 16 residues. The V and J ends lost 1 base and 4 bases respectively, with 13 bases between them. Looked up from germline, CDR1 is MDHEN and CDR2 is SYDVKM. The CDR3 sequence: CASSLYLQGHNEKLFF. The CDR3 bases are TGTGCCAGCAGTTTATATCTCCAGGGTCATAATGAAAAACTGTTTTTT.

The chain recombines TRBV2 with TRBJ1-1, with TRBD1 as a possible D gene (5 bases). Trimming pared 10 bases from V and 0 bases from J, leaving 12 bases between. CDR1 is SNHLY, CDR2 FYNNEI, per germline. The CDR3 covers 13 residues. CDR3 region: CATVTDMNTEAFF. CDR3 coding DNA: TGTGCCACCGTGACAGATATGAACACTGAAGCTTTCTTT.

CDR3 sequence (DNA): TGTGCCAGCAGCTTAGCCCGAGGGGATACGCAGTATTTT. Translating it yields CASSLARGDTQYF. This sequence joins TRBV7-2 and TRBJ2-3, with D maybe TRBD2 (5 bases). Germline V gives CDR1 SGHTA, CDR2 FQGNSA. The V and J ends lost 0 bases and 6 bases respectively, with 7 bases between them. The CDR3 length is 13 residues.

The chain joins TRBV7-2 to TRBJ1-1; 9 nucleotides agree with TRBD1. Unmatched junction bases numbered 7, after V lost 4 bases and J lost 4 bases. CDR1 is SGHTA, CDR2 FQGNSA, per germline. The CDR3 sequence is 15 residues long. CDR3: CASSSQTGGGTEAFF. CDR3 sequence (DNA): TGTGCCAGCAGCTCCCAGACAGGGGGGGGCACTGAAGCTTTCTTT.

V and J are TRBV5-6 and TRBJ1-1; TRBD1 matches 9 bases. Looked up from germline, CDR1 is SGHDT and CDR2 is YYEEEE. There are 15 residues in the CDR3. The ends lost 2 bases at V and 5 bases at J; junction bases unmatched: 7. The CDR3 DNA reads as TGTGCCAGCAGCTTTACAGGGGGCTGGAAGACTGAAGCTTTCTTT. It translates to CASSFTGGWKTEAFF.

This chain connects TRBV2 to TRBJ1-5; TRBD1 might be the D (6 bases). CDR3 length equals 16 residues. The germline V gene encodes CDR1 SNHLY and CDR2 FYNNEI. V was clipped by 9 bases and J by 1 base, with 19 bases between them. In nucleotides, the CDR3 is TGTGCCAGTCACACCCAGGGCAGGGGAAGCAATCAGCCCCAGCATTTT. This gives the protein CASHTQGRGSNQPQHF.

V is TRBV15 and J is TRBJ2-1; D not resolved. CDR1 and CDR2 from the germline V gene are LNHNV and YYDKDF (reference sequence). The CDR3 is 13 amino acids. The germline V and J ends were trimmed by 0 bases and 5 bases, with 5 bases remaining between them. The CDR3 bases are TGTGCCACCAGCAGAGATCTGAACAATGAGCAGTTCTTC. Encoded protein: CATSRDLNNEQFF.

The CDR3 nucleotides read TGTGCCAGCAGTCCTTCTGGGTTCTATGGCTACACCTTC. This sequence encodes CASSPSGFYGYTF. J is TRBJ1-2 and V is TRBV6-1; D is ambiguous. Trimming took off 5 bases at V and 4 bases at J, with 11 bases between the two ends. Germline V gene sequence: CDR1 MNHNS, CDR2 SASEGT. The CDR3 sequence is 13 residues long.

CDR3 amino acids: CAIGLETQYF. The CDR3 DNA reads TGTGCCATCGGGCTTGAGACGCAGTATTTT. The V and J genes are TRBV6-5 and TRBJ2-3; D call uncertain. The length of the CDR3 is 10 residues. Between the trimmed V and J ends, which lost 10 bases and 9 bases, there was a span of 11 bases. CDR1 and CDR2 from the germline V gene are MNHEY and SVGAGI.

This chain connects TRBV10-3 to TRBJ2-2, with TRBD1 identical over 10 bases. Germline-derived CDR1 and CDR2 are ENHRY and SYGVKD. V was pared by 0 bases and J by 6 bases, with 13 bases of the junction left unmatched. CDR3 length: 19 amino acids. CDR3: CAISESQLRADRGAGELFF. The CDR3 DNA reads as TGTGCCATCAGTGAGTCGCAACTCCGCGCGGACAGGGGGGCCGGGGAGCTGTTTTTT.

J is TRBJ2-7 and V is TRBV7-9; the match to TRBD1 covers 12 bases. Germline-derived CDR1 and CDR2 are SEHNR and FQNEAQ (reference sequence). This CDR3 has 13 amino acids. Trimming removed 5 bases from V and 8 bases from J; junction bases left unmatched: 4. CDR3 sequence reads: CASSRGQGAQQYF. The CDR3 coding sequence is TGTGCCAGCAGCCGGGGACAGGGGGCTCAGCAGTACTTC. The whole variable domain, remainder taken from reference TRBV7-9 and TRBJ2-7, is DTGVSQNPRHKITKRGQNVTFRCDPISEHNRLYWYRQTLGQGPEFLTYFQNEAQLEKSRLLSDRFSAERPKGSFSTLEIQRTEQGDSAMYLCASSRGQGAQQYFGPGTRLTVT.

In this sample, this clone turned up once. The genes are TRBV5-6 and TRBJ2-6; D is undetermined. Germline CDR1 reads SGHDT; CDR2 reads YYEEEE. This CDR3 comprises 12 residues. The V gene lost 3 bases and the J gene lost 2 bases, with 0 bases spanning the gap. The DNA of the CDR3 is TGTGCCAGCAGCTCTGGGGCCAACGTCCTGACTTTC. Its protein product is CASSSGANVLTF.

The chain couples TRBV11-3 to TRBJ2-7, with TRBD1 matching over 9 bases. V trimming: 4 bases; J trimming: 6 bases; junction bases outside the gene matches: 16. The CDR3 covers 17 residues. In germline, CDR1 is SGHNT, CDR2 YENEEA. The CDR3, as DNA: TGTGCCAGCAGCTCAAACCCGGGGAGGACAGGGGCGTCCGAGCAGTACTTC. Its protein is CASSSNPGRTGASEQYF.

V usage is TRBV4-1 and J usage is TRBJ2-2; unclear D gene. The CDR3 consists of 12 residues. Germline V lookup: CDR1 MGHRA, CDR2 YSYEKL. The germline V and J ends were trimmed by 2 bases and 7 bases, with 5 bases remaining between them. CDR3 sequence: CASSQINGELFF. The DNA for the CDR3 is TGCGCCAGCAGCCAAATAAACGGGGAGCTGTTTTTT.

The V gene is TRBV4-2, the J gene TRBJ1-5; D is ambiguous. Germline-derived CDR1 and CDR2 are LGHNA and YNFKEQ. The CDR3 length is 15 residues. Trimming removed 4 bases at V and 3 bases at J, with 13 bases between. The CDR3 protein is CASSLLGKLNQPQHF. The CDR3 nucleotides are TGTGCCAGCAGCCTGCTTGGGAAGCTCAATCAGCCCCAGCATTTT.

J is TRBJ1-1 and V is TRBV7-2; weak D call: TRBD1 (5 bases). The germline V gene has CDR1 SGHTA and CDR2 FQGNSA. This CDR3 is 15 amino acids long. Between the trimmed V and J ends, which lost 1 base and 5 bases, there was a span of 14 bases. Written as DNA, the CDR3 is TGTGCCAGCAGCTTAGGAGCAGGGTGGAGGACTGAAGCTTTCTTT. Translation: CASSLGAGWRTEAFF.

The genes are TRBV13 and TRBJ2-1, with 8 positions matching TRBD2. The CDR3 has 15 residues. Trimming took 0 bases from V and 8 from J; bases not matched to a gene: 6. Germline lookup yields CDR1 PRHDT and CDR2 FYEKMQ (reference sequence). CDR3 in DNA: TGTGCCAGCAGCTTAGGACGGGGGGGCTGGTATGAGCAGTTCTTC. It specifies CASSLGRGGWYEQFF.

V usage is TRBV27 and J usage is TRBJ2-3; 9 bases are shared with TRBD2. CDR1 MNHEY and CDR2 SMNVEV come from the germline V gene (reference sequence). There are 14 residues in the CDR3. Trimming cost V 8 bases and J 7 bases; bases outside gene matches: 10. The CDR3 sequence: CASESAGGLNTQYF. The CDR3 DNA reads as TGTGCCAGCGAGTCGGCGGGAGGGCTTAATACGCAGTATTTT.

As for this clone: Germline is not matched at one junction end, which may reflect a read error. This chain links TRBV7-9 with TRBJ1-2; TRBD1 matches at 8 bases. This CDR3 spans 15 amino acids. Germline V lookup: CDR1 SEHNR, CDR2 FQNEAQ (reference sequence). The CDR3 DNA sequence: TGTGCCAGCAGCCCTTCTCCTGGGACCGGGACAGGCGGGAACTTC. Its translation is CASSPSPGTGTGGNF.

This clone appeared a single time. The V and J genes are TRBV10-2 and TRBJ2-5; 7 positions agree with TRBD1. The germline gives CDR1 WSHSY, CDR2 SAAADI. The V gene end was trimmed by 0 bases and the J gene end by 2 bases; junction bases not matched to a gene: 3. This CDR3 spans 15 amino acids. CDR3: CASSESGQPQETQYF. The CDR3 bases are TGCGCCAGCAGTGAGTCGGGACAGCCACAAGAGACCCAGTACTTC.